Here is one T cell receptor (beta chain) with its context. Its antigen is not known. These data come from a study of cytomegalovirus exposure and HLA in healthy donors. The wider study: An earlier analysis identified 120 million or so unique TCR beta sequences in about 170 million T cells. Study findings and constraints: Some highly shared sequence variants likely arose as a pipeline artifact. At a 0.05 false discovery rate, a later analysis found around 15,000 TCR beta sequences to be associated with HLA alleles. The authors listed 150 or so TCR beta chains as cytomegalovirus-associated.

Primers for the PCR totalled 60 Vbeta and 13 Jbeta. Using immunoSEQ multiplex PCR, the repertoire was profiled, and TCRdb retains in-frame clones only, with some absent. The sample has over 100,000 clones, 55% to 65% seen once. Germline V gene sequence: CDR1 SEHNR, CDR2 FQNEAQ (reference sequence). The V segment lost 3 bases and the J segment 6 bases; nucleotides outside the gene matches: 6. The CDR3 length is 14 residues. The sequence derives from a man aged 35-49 years in good health and CMV-seropositive. The specimen sequenced was PBMCs. This chain joins TRBV7-9 and TRBJ2-3, with 7 bases that match TRBD2. The CDR3 loop is CASSLGSGRDTQYF. The CDR3 bases are TGTGCCAGCAGCTTGGGTAGCGGGCGGGATACGCAGTATTTT. Full variable domain (outside the CDR3, taken from reference TRBV7-9 and TRBJ2-3): DTGVSQNPRHKITKRGQNVTFRCDPISEHNRLYWYRQTLGQGPEFLTYFQNEAQLEKSRLLSDRFSAERPKGSFSTLEIQRTEQGDSAMYLCASSLGSGRDTQYFGPGTRLTVL.